This T cell receptor (beta chain) is drawn from a study of PD-L1 blockade in urothelial cancer. Across the whole study: Earlier, patients had received 0 to 3 chemotherapy regimens.

About this clone: What it binds is unknown.

The study, taken as a whole, reports: Survival was better when pretreatment blood TCR clonality fell below the median.

Time point in this sample: pretreatment peripheral blood. Sampling of each patient yielded between 1 and 8 specimens, collected pretreatment and on-treatment. Generated by immunoSEQ multiplex PCR, the TCRdb table keeps only in-frame clones and is missing some. The table lists 100,000 to 150,000 clones, roughly 84% of them singletons. The germline CDR1 and CDR2 sequences are PRHDT and FYEKMQ (reference sequence). The length of the CDR3 is 11 residues. Trimming removed 2 bases from V and 12 bases from J, with 8 bases in between. The V and J genes are TRBV13 and TRBJ2-1, with a tentative D call TRBD2 (6 bases). This clonotype originated in a man between 45 and 60 years old with urothelial cancer. The source material was PBMCs, sampled around atezolizumab (anti-PD-L1) treatment. The CDR3 protein is CASSLSGLQFF. CDR3 coding DNA: TGTGCCAGCAGCTTATCGGGACTGCAGTTCTTC. The whole variable domain, filled in from reference TRBV13 and TRBJ2-1, reads AAGVIQSPRHLIKEKRETATLKCYPIPRHDTVYWYQQGPGQDPQFLISFYEKMQSDKGSIPDRFSAQQFSDYHSELNMSSLELGDSALYFCASSLSGLQFFGPGTRLTVL.